The following is a T cell receptor (beta chain) sequence with its context. Its antigen is unidentified. Coculturing was carried out on the mixed lymphocyte reaction cells. It lasted about 6 days and was done at 37°C. Labelling of responder PBMCs was performed with CFSE and of stimulator PBMCs with Violet Dye, followed by mixing at 1:1. The data were produced by immunoSEQ multiplex PCR, yet TCRdb's version contains in-frame clones alone and is incomplete. The table records 12,000 or so clones, around 45% of them present only once. The sample comes from a study of siplizumab effects on memory and regulatory T cells. Overall study findings and caveats: Researchers could map only a minor fraction of alloreactive clones to unstimulated subsets. Significant reduction of alloreactive sequences traceable to unstimulated CD4+ memory cells was observed with siplizumab.

The source of this sequence is a human donor in good health; the cells came from an allogeneic mixed lymphocyte reaction. Some clones in this sample may be carry-over from other donors' samples. Sequencing was performed on CFSE-low (dividing) CD8+ T cells sorted from an allogeneic mixed lymphocyte reaction.

DNA of the CDR3: TGTGCCAGCAGCGAGGGGTCCGGGGGTGGCTATGGCTACACCTTC. Residues: CASSEGSGGGYGYTF. The chain is built from TRBV9 and TRBJ1-2; D perhaps matches TRBD1 (5 bases). Trimming took 3 bases from V and 4 from J, leaving 16 bases between them. This CDR3 contains 15 residues. Germline values: CDR1 SGDLS, CDR2 YYNGEE. The whole variable domain, filled in from reference TRBV9 and TRBJ1-2, reads DSGVTQTPKHLITATGQRVTLRCSPRSGDLSVYWYQQSLDQGLQFLIQYYNGEERAKGNILERFSAQQFPDLHSELNLSSLELGDSALYFCASSEGSGGGYGYTFGSGTRLTVV.